Listed below are T cell receptor beta chains from one sample, sequenced in a study of PD-1 blockade in mismatch repair-deficient tumors. Only in-frame clones appear in the TCRdb table, and some are missing; sequencing was by immunoSEQ multiplex PCR. The table shows about 130,000 clones, with 88% occurring only once. This material consisted of peripheral blood, taken almost 74 weeks after starting pembrolizumab. The receptors shown here come from an adult with mismatch repair-deficient cancer. The CDR3 runs from the conserved cysteine through the conserved F or W. The order of the fields is V gene, clone size, D gene, J gene, CDR3 protein, CDR3 DNA. D genes are given only for firm matches. Clone size, where shown, is once, few, many, or a class for clones that have expanded.

v_call: TRBV9; clone_size: .; d_call: .; j_call: TRBJ1-5; cdr3_aa: CASSVGEGQPQHF; cdr3_nt: TGTGCCAGCAGCGTAGGGGAAGGACAGCCCCAGCATTTT
v_call: TRBV19; clone_size: once; d_call: .; j_call: TRBJ2-1; cdr3_aa: CASTGGSHTGLFNEQFF; cdr3_nt: TGTGCCAGTACCGGGGGCAGTCATACGGGACTGTTCAATGAGCAGTTCTTC
v_call: TRBV28; clone_size: .; d_call: TRBD1; j_call: TRBJ2-3; cdr3_aa: CASSNQRQGRVFPSTDTQYF; cdr3_nt: TGTGCCAGCAGCAATCAACGACAGGGGCGGGTTTTCCCTAGCACAGATACGCAGTATTTT
v_call: TRBV14; clone_size: few; d_call: TRBD1; j_call: TRBJ1-2; cdr3_aa: CASSQLGQDYGYTF; cdr3_nt: TGTGCCAGCAGCCAATTGGGACAGGATTATGGCTACACCTTC
v_call: TRBV30; clone_size: .; d_call: TRBD1; j_call: TRBJ2-1; cdr3_aa: CAWRGQGSYNEQFF; cdr3_nt: TGTGCCTGGAGAGGACAGGGGTCTTACAATGAGCAGTTCTTC
v_call: TRBV7-6; clone_size: .; d_call: .; j_call: TRBJ2-2; cdr3_aa: CASTNTGELFF; cdr3_nt: TGTGCCAGCACCAACACCGGGGAGCTGTTTTTT
v_call: TRBV28; clone_size: .; d_call: TRBD2; j_call: TRBJ2-7; cdr3_aa: CASSLSLALSSYEQYF; cdr3_nt: TGTGCCAGCAGTTTATCACTAGCGTTGAGCTCCTACGAGCAGTACTTC
v_call: TRBV7-2; clone_size: .; d_call: .; j_call: TRBJ2-1; cdr3_aa: CASSSYSYNEQFF; cdr3_nt: TGTGCCAGCAGCTCGTACTCCTACAATGAGCAGTTCTTC
v_call: TRBV7-9; clone_size: few; d_call: .; j_call: TRBJ2-7; cdr3_aa: CASSTRTSMVEQYF; cdr3_nt: TGTGCCAGCAGCACTAGGACAAGCATGGTCGAGCAGTACTTC
v_call: TRBV11-2; clone_size: .; d_call: TRBD2; j_call: TRBJ2-7; cdr3_aa: CASSLLAGGLEQYF; cdr3_nt: TGTGCCAGCAGCTTACTAGCGGGAGGCCTCGAGCAGTACTTC
v_call: TRBV11-2; clone_size: .; d_call: .; j_call: TRBJ1-1; cdr3_aa: CASSLALPEAFF; cdr3_nt: TGTGCCAGCAGCTTAGCCCTTCCTGAAGCTTTCTTT
v_call: TRBV7-2; clone_size: .; d_call: .; j_call: TRBJ1-5; cdr3_aa: CASSRGWGTTQPQHF; cdr3_nt: TGTGCCAGCAGCCGGGGGTGGGGGACTACTCAGCCCCAGCATTTT
v_call: TRBV7-9; clone_size: .; d_call: .; j_call: TRBJ2-7; cdr3_aa: CASSLVGNEQYF; cdr3_nt: TGTGCCAGCAGCTTAGTAGGGAACGAGCAGTACTTC
v_call: TRBV29-1; clone_size: .; d_call: .; j_call: TRBJ2-5; cdr3_aa: CSVEVGGGETQYF; cdr3_nt: TGCAGCGTTGAAGTGGGGGGTGGGGAGACCCAGTACTTC
v_call: TRBV10-2; clone_size: .; d_call: .; j_call: TRBJ2-2; cdr3_aa: CASHFDPNTGELFF; cdr3_nt: TGCGCCAGCCATTTTGACCCGAACACCGGGGAGCTGTTTTTT
v_call: TRBV5-1; clone_size: .; d_call: TRBD1; j_call: TRBJ2-1; cdr3_aa: CASSQPVQGSYNEQFF; cdr3_nt: TGCGCCAGCAGCCAACCCGTACAGGGGTCTTACAATGAGCAGTTCTTC
v_call: TRBV6-5; clone_size: .; d_call: .; j_call: TRBJ1-2; cdr3_aa: CASSYHPRSARGGYTF; cdr3_nt: TGTGCCAGCAGTTACCACCCTCGATCAGCCCGAGGCGGCTACACCTTC
v_call: TRBV2; clone_size: .; d_call: TRBD1; j_call: TRBJ1-4; cdr3_aa: CASSPGTATNEKLFF; cdr3_nt: TGTGCCAGCAGCCCGGGGACAGCAACTAATGAAAAACTGTTTTTT
v_call: TRBV7-9; clone_size: .; d_call: TRBD1; j_call: TRBJ2-7; cdr3_aa: CASSLLGTALPDEQYF; cdr3_nt: TGTGCCAGCAGCTTACTCGGGACAGCCCTACCCGACGAGCAGTACTTC
v_call: TRBV27; clone_size: .; d_call: .; j_call: TRBJ1-1; cdr3_aa: CASSLGPNTEAFF; cdr3_nt: TGTGCCAGCAGTTTGGGACCAAACACTGAAGCTTTCTTT
v_call: TRBV6-1; clone_size: .; d_call: TRBD2; j_call: TRBJ2-7; cdr3_aa: CASSASWGSGLAGVMDEQYF; cdr3_nt: TGTGCCAGCAGTGCATCGTGGGGGTCGGGACTAGCGGGAGTAATGGACGAGCAGTACTTC
v_call: TRBV4-1; clone_size: .; d_call: TRBD1; j_call: TRBJ2-7; cdr3_aa: CASSHPGQGAYEQYF; cdr3_nt: TGCGCCAGCAGCCACCCCGGACAGGGGGCCTACGAGCAGTACTTC
v_call: TRBV6-6; clone_size: .; d_call: .; j_call: TRBJ2-1; cdr3_aa: CASSLIWAKQFF; cdr3_nt: TGTGCCAGCAGCCTTATTTGGGCTAAGCAGTTCTTC
v_call: TRBV25-1; clone_size: many; d_call: .; j_call: TRBJ1-2; cdr3_aa: CASSEYAGFGYTF; cdr3_nt: TGTGCCAGCAGTGAATACGCCGGCTTCGGCTACACCTTC
v_call: TRBV7-9; clone_size: .; d_call: TRBD1; j_call: TRBJ2-2; cdr3_aa: CASSFRDRGLAGELFF; cdr3_nt: TGTGCCAGCAGCTTCCGGGACAGGGGGTTAGCCGGGGAGCTGTTTTTT
v_call: TRBV7-8; clone_size: .; d_call: .; j_call: TRBJ1-5; cdr3_aa: CASSSVANQPQHF; cdr3_nt: TGTGCCAGCAGCTCGGTGGCTAATCAGCCCCAGCATTTT
v_call: TRBV28; clone_size: .; d_call: .; j_call: TRBJ2-3; cdr3_aa: CASSFARRATDTQYF; cdr3_nt: TGTGCCAGCAGTTTTGCCCGGAGGGCGACAGATACGCAGTATTTT
v_call: TRBV14; clone_size: few; d_call: .; j_call: TRBJ2-7; cdr3_aa: CASSHISGGSYEQYF; cdr3_nt: TGTGCCAGCAGCCATATATCGGGGGGCAGCTACGAGCAGTACTTC
v_call: TRBV5-1; clone_size: .; d_call: TRBD2; j_call: TRBJ2-2; cdr3_aa: CASSFMGAGTSGITGELFF; cdr3_nt: TGCGCCAGCAGCTTTATGGGGGCCGGGACTAGCGGGATTACCGGGGAGCTGTTTTTT
v_call: TRBV7-9; clone_size: .; d_call: .; j_call: TRBJ2-3; cdr3_aa: CASSTPGGREESDTQYF; cdr3_nt: TGTGCCAGCAGCACGCCGGGGGGCAGGGAAGAAAGTGATACGCAGTATTTT
v_call: TRBV11-3; clone_size: .; d_call: .; j_call: TRBJ2-2; cdr3_aa: CASSNRDTNTGELFF; cdr3_nt: TGTGCCAGCAGCAACCGGGACACTAACACCGGGGAGCTGTTTTTT
v_call: TRBV12-5; clone_size: few; d_call: TRBD2; j_call: TRBJ2-3; cdr3_aa: CASAEGTSGTDTQYF; cdr3_nt: TGTGCTAGTGCCGAAGGGACTAGCGGCACAGATACGCAGTATTTT
v_call: TRBV7-9; clone_size: .; d_call: TRBD2; j_call: TRBJ2-1; cdr3_aa: CASSPNIAGGDYNEQFF; cdr3_nt: TGTGCCAGCAGCCCTAATATAGCGGGAGGGGACTACAATGAGCAGTTCTTC
v_call: TRBV27; clone_size: .; d_call: TRBD2; j_call: TRBJ2-7; cdr3_aa: CASSSSGNLYEQYF; cdr3_nt: TGTGCCAGCAGCAGTAGCGGGAACTTGTACGAGCAGTACTTC
v_call: TRBV19; clone_size: .; d_call: .; j_call: TRBJ2-1; cdr3_aa: CASSISSGANEQFF; cdr3_nt: TGTGCCAGTAGTATAAGCTCGGGGGCTAATGAGCAGTTCTTC
v_call: TRBV18; clone_size: .; d_call: TRBD1; j_call: TRBJ2-5; cdr3_aa: CASSHGQGGETQYF; cdr3_nt: TGTGCCAGCTCACACGGACAGGGCGGGGAGACCCAGTACTTC
v_call: TRBV6-6; clone_size: .; d_call: .; j_call: TRBJ1-4; cdr3_aa: CASIPLGGPNEKLFF; cdr3_nt: TGTGCCAGCATCCCACTGGGAGGGCCGAATGAAAAACTGTTTTTT
v_call: TRBV7-9; clone_size: .; d_call: .; j_call: TRBJ1-1; cdr3_aa: CASSFNQGNTEAFF; cdr3_nt: TGTGCCAGCAGCTTCAACCAGGGGAACACTGAAGCTTTCTTT
v_call: TRBV21-1; clone_size: .; d_call: .; j_call: TRBJ2-1; cdr3_aa: CASSKESSGAGWGFNEQFF; cdr3_nt: TGTGCCAGCAGCAAAGAGAGCAGCGGAGCGGGCTGGGGCTTCAATGAGCAGTTCTTC
v_call: TRBV4-3; clone_size: .; d_call: .; j_call: TRBJ2-7; cdr3_aa: CASSQAGTGSYEQYF; cdr3_nt: TGCGCCAGCAGCCAGGCCGGGACGGGCTCCTACGAGCAGTACTTC
v_call: TRBV4-1; clone_size: once; d_call: .; j_call: TRBJ2-3; cdr3_aa: CASSQDPVGGSSTDTQYF; cdr3_nt: TGCGCCAGCAGCCAAGACCCGGTGGGGGGTTCTAGCACAGATACGCAGTATTTT
v_call: TRBV7-2; clone_size: .; d_call: .; j_call: TRBJ2-7; cdr3_aa: CASSLDLSYEQYF; cdr3_nt: TGTGCCAGCAGCTTAGATTTGAGCTACGAGCAGTACTTC
v_call: TRBV14; clone_size: .; d_call: .; j_call: TRBJ2-7; cdr3_aa: CASSQSPPGIDYEQYF; cdr3_nt: TGTGCCAGCAGCCAAAGCCCCCCTGGGATTGACTACGAGCAGTACTTC
v_call: TRBV7-8; clone_size: .; d_call: .; j_call: TRBJ1-2; cdr3_aa: CASSLKPGFNYGYTF; cdr3_nt: TGTGCCAGCAGCTTAAAGCCCGGGTTTAACTATGGCTACACCTTC
v_call: TRBV7-6; clone_size: .; d_call: TRBD2; j_call: TRBJ2-3; cdr3_aa: CASSLAPSGSTDTQYF; cdr3_nt: TGTGCCAGCAGCTTAGCGCCTAGCGGTAGCACAGATACGCAGTATTTT
v_call: TRBV4-2; clone_size: .; d_call: TRBD1; j_call: TRBJ2-5; cdr3_aa: CASSQDAQGAGETQYF; cdr3_nt: TGTGCCAGCAGCCAAGATGCACAGGGGGCCGGGGAGACCCAGTACTTC
v_call: TRBV6-1; clone_size: .; d_call: TRBD1; j_call: TRBJ1-2; cdr3_aa: CASSGLRRDRGGNYGYTF; cdr3_nt: TGTGCCAGCAGTGGCCTACGACGGGACAGGGGAGGCAACTATGGCTACACCTTC
v_call: TRBV4-2; clone_size: .; d_call: TRBD2; j_call: TRBJ2-1; cdr3_aa: CASSQRGLADPNEQFF; cdr3_nt: TGTGCCAGCAGCCAACGGGGACTAGCGGATCCCAATGAGCAGTTCTTC
v_call: TRBV27; clone_size: .; d_call: .; j_call: TRBJ2-5; cdr3_aa: CASGPTGETQYF; cdr3_nt: TGTGCCTCCGGACCCACCGGGGAGACCCAGTACTTC
v_call: TRBV7-3; clone_size: once; d_call: .; j_call: TRBJ2-7; cdr3_aa: CASSLTLMKGPGYEQYF; cdr3_nt: TGTGCCAGCAGCTTAACGTTAATGAAGGGACCTGGCTACGAGCAGTACTTC
v_call: TRBV30; clone_size: many; d_call: .; j_call: TRBJ2-2; cdr3_aa: CAWSNGLNTGELFF; cdr3_nt: TGTGCCTGGAGTAACGGTTTAAACACCGGGGAGCTGTTTTTT
v_call: TRBV4-1; clone_size: .; d_call: .; j_call: TRBJ2-1; cdr3_aa: CASARGSNEQFF; cdr3_nt: TGCGCCAGCGCCAGGGGATCCAATGAGCAGTTCTTC
v_call: TRBV4-1; clone_size: once; d_call: .; j_call: TRBJ2-1; cdr3_aa: CASSQDHSAIEQFF; cdr3_nt: TGCGCCAGCAGCCAAGACCACTCCGCAATTGAGCAGTTCTTC